This TCR beta chain was captured in a study of CD4+ T cells in melanoma (dated by TCRdb to the early 2020s). General notes on the study: The study examined neoantigen-specific CD4+ T cells in human melanoma.

This clone appeared a few times. There is no known antigen for this receptor. Base-call qualities are not available, and no considerably larger clone is one nucleotide away. Donors were patients with melanoma. V is clipped by 6 bases and J by 1 base, and the sequence between their germline boundaries is 16 bases long. As encoded in the germline V gene, CDR1 is SNHLY while CDR2 is FYNNEI. The CDR3 numbers 16 residues from cysteine through phenylalanine. The kept DNA is CDR3 alone, 48 bases in frame from the first base. Overall study results and their limits: The report described a correlation between neoantigen-specific CD4+ T cells and the function of CD8+ T cells, macrophages and B cells. Neoantigen-specific CD4+ T cells in melanoma were reported to show diverse differentiation states.

To prepare the library, the immunoSEQ multiplex PCR assay was applied. TCRdb stores this immuneACCESS table with in-frame sequences only. Part of the clones is absent; in the studies checked, under half of the shortfall reflects unresolved V genes, and no reason is known for the rest. This sample holds roughly 18,000 clones; roughly 80% were observed only once. The ten largest clones add up to 5.1% of the sample. The specimen was cells from a culture (not recorded whether cultured in vitro). This clonotype originated in a human donor with melanoma. The chain couples TRBV2 to TRBJ1-3; tentative D gene TRBD1, with 5 bases matching. The CDR3 reads CASSFRGPLSGNTIYF. The nucleotides read TGTGCCAGCAGCTTTAGGGGTCCCCTATCTGGAAACACCATATATTTT. Here the CDR3 is joined to the reference TRBV2 and TRBJ1-3 genes, and the full variable domain is: EPEVTQTPSHQVTQMGQEVILRCVPISNHLYFYWYRQILGQKVEFLVSFYNNEISEKSEIFDDQFSVERPDGSNFTLKIRSTKLEDSAMYFCASSFRGPLSGNTIYFGEGSWLTVV.